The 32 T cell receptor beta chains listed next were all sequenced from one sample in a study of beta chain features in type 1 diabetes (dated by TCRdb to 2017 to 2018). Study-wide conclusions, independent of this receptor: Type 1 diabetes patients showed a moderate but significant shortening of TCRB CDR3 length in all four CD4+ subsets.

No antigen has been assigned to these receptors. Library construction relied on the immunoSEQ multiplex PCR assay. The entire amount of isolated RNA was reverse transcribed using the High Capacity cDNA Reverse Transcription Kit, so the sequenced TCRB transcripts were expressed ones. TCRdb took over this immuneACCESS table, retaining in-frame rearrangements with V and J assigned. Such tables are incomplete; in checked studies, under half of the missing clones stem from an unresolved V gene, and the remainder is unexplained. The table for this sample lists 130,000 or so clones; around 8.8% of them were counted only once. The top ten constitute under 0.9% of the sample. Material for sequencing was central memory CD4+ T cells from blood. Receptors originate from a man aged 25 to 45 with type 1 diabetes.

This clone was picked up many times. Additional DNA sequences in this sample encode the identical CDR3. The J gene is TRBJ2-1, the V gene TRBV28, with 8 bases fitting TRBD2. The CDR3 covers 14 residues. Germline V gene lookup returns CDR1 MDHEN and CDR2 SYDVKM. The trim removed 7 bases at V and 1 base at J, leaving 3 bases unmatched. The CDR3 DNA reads TGTGCCAGCACCTCGGGGGGGTCCTACAATGAGCAGTTCTTC. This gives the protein CASTSGGSYNEQFF.

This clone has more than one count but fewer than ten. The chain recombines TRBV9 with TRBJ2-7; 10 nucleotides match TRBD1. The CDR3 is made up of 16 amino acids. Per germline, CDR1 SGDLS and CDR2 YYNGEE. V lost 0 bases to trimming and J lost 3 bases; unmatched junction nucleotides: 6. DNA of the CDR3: TGTGCCAGCAGCGTAGAATTTGGGACAGGGGACTACGAGCAGTACTTC. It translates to CASSVEFGTGDYEQYF.

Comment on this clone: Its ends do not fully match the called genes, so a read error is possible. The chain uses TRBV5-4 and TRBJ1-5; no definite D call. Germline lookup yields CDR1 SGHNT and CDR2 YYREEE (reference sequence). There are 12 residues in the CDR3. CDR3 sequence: CASRGCNQPQHF. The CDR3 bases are TGCGCCAGCCGCGGGTGCAATCAGCCCCAGCATTTT.

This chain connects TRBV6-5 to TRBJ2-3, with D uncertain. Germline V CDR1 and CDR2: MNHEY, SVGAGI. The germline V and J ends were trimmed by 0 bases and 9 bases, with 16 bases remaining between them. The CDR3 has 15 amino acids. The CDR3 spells CASSYSIIGFRTQYF. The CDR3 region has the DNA TGTGCCAGCAGTTACTCGATCATCGGTTTCCGGACGCAGTATTTT.

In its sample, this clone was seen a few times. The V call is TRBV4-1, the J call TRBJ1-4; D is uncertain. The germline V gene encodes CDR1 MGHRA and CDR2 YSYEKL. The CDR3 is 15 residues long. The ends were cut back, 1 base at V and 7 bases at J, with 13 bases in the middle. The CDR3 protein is CASSQVGGRREKLFF. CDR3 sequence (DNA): TGCGCCAGCAGCCAAGTGGGAGGGAGACGTGAAAAACTGTTTTTT.

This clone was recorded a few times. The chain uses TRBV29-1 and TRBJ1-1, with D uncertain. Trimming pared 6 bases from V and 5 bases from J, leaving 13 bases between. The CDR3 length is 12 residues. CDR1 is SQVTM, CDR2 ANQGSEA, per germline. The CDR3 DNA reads TGCAGCGTGACGGGTATGGGTACTGAAGCTTTCTTT. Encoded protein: CSVTGMGTEAFF.

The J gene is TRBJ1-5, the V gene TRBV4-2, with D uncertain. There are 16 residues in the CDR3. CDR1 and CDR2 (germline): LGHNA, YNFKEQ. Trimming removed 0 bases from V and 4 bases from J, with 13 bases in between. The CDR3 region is CASSQDQGRTNQPQHF. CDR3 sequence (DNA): TGTGCCAGCAGCCAAGATCAAGGGAGAACTAATCAGCCCCAGCATTTT.

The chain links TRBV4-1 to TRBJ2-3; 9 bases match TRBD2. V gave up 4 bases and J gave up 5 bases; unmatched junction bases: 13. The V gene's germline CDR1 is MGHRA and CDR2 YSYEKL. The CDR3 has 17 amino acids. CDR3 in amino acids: CASSPSGGGAGIDTQYF. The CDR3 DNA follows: TGCGCCAGCAGCCCTAGCGGCGGGGGGGCCGGGATAGATACGCAGTATTTT.

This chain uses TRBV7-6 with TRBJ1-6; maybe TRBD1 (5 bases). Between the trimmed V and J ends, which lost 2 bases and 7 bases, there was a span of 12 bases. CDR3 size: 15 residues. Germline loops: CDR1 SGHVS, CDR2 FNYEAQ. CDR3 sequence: CASSLSGGTNSPLHF. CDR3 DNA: TGTGCCAGCAGCTTAAGCGGGGGAACCAATTCACCCCTCCACTTT.

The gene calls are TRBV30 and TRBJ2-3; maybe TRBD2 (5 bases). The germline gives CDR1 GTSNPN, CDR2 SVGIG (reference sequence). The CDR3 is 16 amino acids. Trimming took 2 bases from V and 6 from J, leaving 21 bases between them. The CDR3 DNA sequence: TGTGCCTGGAGTCCGCCCCTGGAAGCGGAGTGGGATACGCAGTATTTT. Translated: CAWSPPLEAEWDTQYF.

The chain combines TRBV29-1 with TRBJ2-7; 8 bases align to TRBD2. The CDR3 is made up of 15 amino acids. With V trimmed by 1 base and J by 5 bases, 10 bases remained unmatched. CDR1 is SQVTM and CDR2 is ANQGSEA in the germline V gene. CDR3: CSVEGESGGRDEQYF. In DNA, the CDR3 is TGCAGCGTTGAAGGAGAGAGCGGGGGCCGGGACGAGCAGTACTTC.

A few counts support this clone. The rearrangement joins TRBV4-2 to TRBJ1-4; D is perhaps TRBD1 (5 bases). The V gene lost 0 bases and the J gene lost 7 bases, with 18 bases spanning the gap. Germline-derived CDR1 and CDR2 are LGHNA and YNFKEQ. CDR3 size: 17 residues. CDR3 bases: TGTGCCAGCAGCCAAGATTCCCTGACCCGCGGGGGTGAAAAACTGTTTTTT. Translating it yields CASSQDSLTRGGEKLFF.

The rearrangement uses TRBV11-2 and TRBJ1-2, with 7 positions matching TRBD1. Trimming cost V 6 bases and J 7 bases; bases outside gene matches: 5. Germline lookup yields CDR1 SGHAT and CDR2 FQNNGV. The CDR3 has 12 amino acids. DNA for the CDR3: TGTGCCAGCAGTCCCGACAGGGCTGGCTACACCTTC. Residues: CASSPDRAGYTF.

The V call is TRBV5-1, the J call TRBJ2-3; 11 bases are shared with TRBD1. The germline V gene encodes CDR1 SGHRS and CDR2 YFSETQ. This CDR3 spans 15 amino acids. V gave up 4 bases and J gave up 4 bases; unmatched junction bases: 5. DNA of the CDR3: TGCGCCAGCAGCAGGGGACAGGGGGGCGCAGATACGCAGTATTTT. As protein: CASSRGQGGADTQYF. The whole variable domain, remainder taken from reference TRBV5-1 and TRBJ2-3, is KAGVTQTPRYLIKTRGQQVTLSCSPISGHRSVSWYQQTPGQGLQFLFEYFSETQRNKGNFPGRFSGRQFSNSRSEMNVSTLELGDSALYLCASSRGQGGADTQYFGPGTRLTVL.

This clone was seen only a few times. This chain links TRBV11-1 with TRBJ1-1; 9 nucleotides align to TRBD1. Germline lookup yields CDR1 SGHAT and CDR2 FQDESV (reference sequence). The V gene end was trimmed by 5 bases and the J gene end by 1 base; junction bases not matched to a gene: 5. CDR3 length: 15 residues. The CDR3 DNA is TGTGCCAGCAGCCTCCAGGGACAGGGGAACACTGAAGCTTTCTTT. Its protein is CASSLQGQGNTEAFF. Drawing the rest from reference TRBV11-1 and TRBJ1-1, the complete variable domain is EAEVAQSPRYKITEKSQAVAFWCDPISGHATLYWYRQILGQGPELLVQFQDESVVDDSQLPKDRFSAERLKGVDSTLKIQPAELGDSAMYLCASSLQGQGNTEAFFGQGTRLTVV.

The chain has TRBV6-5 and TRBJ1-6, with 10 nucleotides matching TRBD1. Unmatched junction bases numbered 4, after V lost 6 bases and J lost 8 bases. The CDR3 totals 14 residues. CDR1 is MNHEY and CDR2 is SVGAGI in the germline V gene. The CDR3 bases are TGTGCCAGCAGGTGGACAGGGGGTGATTCACCCCTCCACTTT. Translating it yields CASRWTGGDSPLHF.

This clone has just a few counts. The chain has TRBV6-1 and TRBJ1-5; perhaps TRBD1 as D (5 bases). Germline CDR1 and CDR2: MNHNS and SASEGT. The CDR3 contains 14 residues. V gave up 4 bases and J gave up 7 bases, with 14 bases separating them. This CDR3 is CASSVSGANQPQHF. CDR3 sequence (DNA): TGTGCCAGCAGTGTATCTGGGGCTAACCAGCCCCAGCATTTT.

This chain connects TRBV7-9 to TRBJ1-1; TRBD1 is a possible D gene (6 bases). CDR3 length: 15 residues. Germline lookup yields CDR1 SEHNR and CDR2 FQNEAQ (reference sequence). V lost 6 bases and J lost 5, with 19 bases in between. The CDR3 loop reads CASRAQGGIGTEAFF. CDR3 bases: TGTGCCAGCAGAGCTCAAGGGGGAATCGGGACTGAAGCTTTCTTT.

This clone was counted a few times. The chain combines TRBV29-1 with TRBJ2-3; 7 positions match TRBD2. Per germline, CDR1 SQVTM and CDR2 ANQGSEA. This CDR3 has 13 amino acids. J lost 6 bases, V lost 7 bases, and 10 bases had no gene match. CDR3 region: CSAAHGGGDTQYF. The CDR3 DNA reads TGCAGCGCCGCTCATGGGGGAGGGGATACGCAGTATTTT.

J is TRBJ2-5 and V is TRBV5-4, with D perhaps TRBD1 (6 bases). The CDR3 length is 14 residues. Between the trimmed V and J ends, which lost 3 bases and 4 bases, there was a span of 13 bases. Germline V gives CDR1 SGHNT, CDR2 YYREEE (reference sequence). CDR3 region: CASSYQGTGETQYF. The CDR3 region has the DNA TGTGCCAGCAGCTACCAGGGGACGGGAGAGACCCAGTACTTC.

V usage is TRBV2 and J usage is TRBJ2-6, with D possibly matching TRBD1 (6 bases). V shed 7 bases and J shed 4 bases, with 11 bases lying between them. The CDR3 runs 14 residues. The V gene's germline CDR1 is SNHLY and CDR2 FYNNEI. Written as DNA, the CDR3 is TGTGCCAGCATCCCCCAGGGGGGGGCCAACGTCCTGACTTTC. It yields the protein CASIPQGGANVLTF.

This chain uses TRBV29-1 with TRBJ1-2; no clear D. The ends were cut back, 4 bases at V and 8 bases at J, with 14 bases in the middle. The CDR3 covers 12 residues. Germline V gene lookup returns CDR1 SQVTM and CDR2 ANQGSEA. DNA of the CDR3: TGCAGCGTTGCGCCCGGTAGGGAGGGCTACACCTTC. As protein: CSVAPGREGYTF.

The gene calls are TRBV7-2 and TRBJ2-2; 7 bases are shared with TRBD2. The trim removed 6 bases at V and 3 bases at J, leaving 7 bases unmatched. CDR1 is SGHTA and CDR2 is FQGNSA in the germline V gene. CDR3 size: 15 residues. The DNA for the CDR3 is TGTGCCAGCAGAGGGGCGGGGGAGGACACCGGGGAGCTGTTTTTT. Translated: CASRGAGEDTGELFF.

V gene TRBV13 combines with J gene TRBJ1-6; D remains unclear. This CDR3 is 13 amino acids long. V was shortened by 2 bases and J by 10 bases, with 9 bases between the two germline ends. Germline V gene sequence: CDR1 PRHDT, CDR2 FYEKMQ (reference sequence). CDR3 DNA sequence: TGTGCCAGCAGCTTAAATCGGGGATCACCCCTCCACTTT. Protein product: CASSLNRGSPLHF.

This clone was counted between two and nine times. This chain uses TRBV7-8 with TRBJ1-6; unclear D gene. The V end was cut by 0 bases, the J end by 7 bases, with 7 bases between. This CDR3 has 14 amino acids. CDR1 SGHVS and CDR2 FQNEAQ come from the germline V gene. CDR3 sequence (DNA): TGTGCCAGCAGCTTAGCGTTGGAGAATTCACCCCTCCACTTT. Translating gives CASSLALENSPLHF.

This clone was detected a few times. CDR3 loop: CASSWGGTGDYEQYF. DNA of the CDR3: TGCGCCAGCAGCTGGGGGGGGACAGGGGACTACGAGCAGTACTTC. V and J are TRBV5-1 and TRBJ2-7; TRBD1 agrees at 10 bases. Germline-derived CDR1 and CDR2 are SGHRS and YFSETQ. V lost 3 bases to trimming and J lost 3 bases; unmatched junction nucleotides: 6. The CDR3 extends over 15 amino acids.

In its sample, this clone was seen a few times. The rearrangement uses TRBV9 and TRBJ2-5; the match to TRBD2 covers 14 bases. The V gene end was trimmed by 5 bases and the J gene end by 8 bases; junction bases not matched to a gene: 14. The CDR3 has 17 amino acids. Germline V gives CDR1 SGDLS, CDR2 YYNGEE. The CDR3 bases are TGTGCCAGCAGTGAGGGGACTAGCGGGGGTTTGGTGGAAACCCAGTACTTC. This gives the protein CASSEGTSGGLVETQYF.

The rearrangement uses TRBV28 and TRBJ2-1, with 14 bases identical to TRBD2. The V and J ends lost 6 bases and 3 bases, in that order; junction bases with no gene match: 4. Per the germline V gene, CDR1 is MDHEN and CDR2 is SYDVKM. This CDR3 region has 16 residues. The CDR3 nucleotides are TGTGCCAGCAGCCGTGGACTAGCGGGGGGCTACAATGAGCAGTTCTTC. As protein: CASSRGLAGGYNEQFF.

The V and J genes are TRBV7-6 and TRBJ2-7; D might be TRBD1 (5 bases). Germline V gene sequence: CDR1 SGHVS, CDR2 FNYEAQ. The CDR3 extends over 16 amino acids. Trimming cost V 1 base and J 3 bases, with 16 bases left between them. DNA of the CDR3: TGTGCCAGCAGCTTAGGGGTGGCCAGGGAAGGCTACGAGCAGTACTTC. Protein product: CASSLGVAREGYEQYF.

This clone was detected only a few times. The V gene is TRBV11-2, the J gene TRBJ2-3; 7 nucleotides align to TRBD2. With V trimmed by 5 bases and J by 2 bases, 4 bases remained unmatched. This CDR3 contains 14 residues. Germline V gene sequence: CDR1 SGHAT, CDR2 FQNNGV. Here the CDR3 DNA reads TGTGCCAGCAGCCCCAGCGGGGTCACAGATACGCAGTATTTT. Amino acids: CASSPSGVTDTQYF.

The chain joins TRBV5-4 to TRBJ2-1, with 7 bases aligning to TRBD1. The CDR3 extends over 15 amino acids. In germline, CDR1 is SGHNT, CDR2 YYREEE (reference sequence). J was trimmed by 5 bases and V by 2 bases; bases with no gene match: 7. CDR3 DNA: TGTGCCAGCAGCTTCCCCGGGACAGACAACAATGAGCAGTTCTTC. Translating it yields CASSFPGTDNNEQFF.

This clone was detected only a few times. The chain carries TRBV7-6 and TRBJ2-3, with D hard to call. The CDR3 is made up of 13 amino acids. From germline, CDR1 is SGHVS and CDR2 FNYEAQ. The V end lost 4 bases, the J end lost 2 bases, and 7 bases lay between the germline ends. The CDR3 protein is CASSSRNTDTQYF. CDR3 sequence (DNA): TGTGCCAGCAGCTCCAGGAACACAGATACGCAGTATTTT.